The 13 T cell receptor beta chains below come from one sample, sequenced in a study of cytomegalovirus exposure and HLA in healthy donors (dated by TCRdb to 2015 to 2018). The library relied on the immunoSEQ multiplex PCR assay. For the multiplex PCR, a mixture combining 60 forward primers for TCR Vbeta segments and 13 reverse primers for TCR Jbeta segments was used. What TCRdb holds here is the immuneACCESS table cut down to in-frame rearrangements. Part of the clones is not present; checked against another copy, under half of the missing clones reflect an unresolved V gene, and the others are unexplained. Across this sample there are about 120,000 clones, with 9.5% seen only once. About 3% of the sample goes to the ten largest clones. The sample taken for sequencing was PBMCs. The receptors shown here come from a young man in good health and CMV-seronegative.

This sequence joins TRBV7-2 and TRBJ1-1; 9 positions match TRBD1. The CDR3 has 17 amino acids. Unmatched junction bases numbered 6, after V lost 1 base and J lost 0 bases. CDR1 is SGHTA, CDR2 FQGNSA, per germline. The CDR3: CASSLVGTGLMNTEAFF. The DNA for the CDR3 is TGTGCCAGCAGCTTAGTGGGGACAGGGTTAATGAACACTGAAGCTTTCTTT.

This clone was counted a few times. The V call is TRBV2, the J call TRBJ2-1; 8 bases fit TRBD2. The J segment lost 3 bases and the V segment lost 0 bases, leaving 4 bases of the junction unmatched. CDR3 size: 16 residues. Germline V gene data show CDR1 as SNHLY and CDR2 as FYNNEI. CDR3 nucleotides: TGTGCCAGCAGTGAAGCGTCTAGCGGGTACTACAATGAGCAGTTCTTC. This gives the protein CASSEASSGYYNEQFF.

The V gene is TRBV7-9, the J gene TRBJ2-3; 7 bases align to TRBD1. The CDR3 sequence is 18 residues long. Germline lookup yields CDR1 SEHNR and CDR2 FQNEAQ (reference sequence). V was pared by 3 bases and J by 0 bases, with 12 bases of the junction left unmatched. In nucleotides, the CDR3 is TGTGCCAGCAGCTTCCCCCCCGGGACAGCGACTAGCACAGATACGCAGTATTTT. This encodes CASSFPPGTATSTDTQYF.

This chain uses TRBV4-2 with TRBJ1-5; 8 nucleotides agree with TRBD1. V was pared by 1 base and J by 2 bases, with 4 bases of the junction left unmatched. The germline V gene encodes CDR1 LGHNA and CDR2 YNFKEQ. The CDR3 sequence is 16 residues long. The CDR3 DNA reads TGTGCCAGCAGCCAAGGCCCGGGACAGGGCAATCAGCCCCAGCATTTT. This encodes CASSQGPGQGNQPQHF.

Only a few counts were recorded for this clone. The V and J genes are TRBV9 and TRBJ1-2; the D is unclear. The ends were cut back, 3 bases at V and 8 bases at J, with 14 bases in the middle. CDR1 SGDLS and CDR2 YYNGEE come from the germline V gene. The CDR3 runs to 13 residues. CDR3 residues: CASSALMQEGYTF. In DNA form, the CDR3 reads TGTGCCAGCAGCGCTCTCATGCAGGAAGGCTACACCTTC.

The chain couples TRBV6-1 to TRBJ1-6; 9 bases are shared with TRBD1. The CDR3 runs to 15 residues. Germline V gene lookup returns CDR1 MNHNS and CDR2 SASEGT. V shed 6 bases and J 14 bases; nucleotides not matched to a gene: 14. CDR3 in amino acids: CASRATGQGILALHF. DNA for the CDR3: TGTGCCAGCAGAGCCACGGGACAGGGAATTCTGGCCCTCCACTTT.

Only a few counts were recorded for this clone. The CDR3 loop reads CASSFGTEAFF. The DNA of the CDR3 is TGTGCCAGCAGCTTCGGCACTGAAGCTTTCTTT. The chain joins TRBV5-6 to TRBJ1-1; D is ambiguous. CDR1 is SGHDT and CDR2 is YYEEEE in the germline V gene. The CDR3 loop spans 11 amino acids. Trimming shortened V by 2 bases and J by 4 bases, and 3 bases separated the two germline ends.

This chain connects TRBV6-6 to TRBJ1-4, with 7 bases identical to TRBD1. The CDR3 runs to 13 residues. V trimming: 2 bases; J trimming: 7 bases; junction bases outside the gene matches: 1. The germline V gene encodes CDR1 MNHNY and CDR2 SVGAGI (reference sequence). CDR3: CASSYGTVEKLFF. The DNA of the CDR3 is TGTGCCAGCAGTTACGGGACAGTTGAAAAACTGTTTTTT.

The rearrangement links TRBV2 to TRBJ2-3; 8 bases fit TRBD1. CDR1 is SNHLY and CDR2 is FYNNEI in the germline V gene. This CDR3 has 14 amino acids. With 5 bases clipped from V and 2 bases from J, the junction kept 3 bases outside the gene matches. CDR3 nucleotide sequence: TGTGCCAGCAGTTGGGACAGGAACACAGATACGCAGTATTTT. Translation gives CASSWDRNTDTQYF.

This clone was found a few times. The rearrangement links TRBV11-2 to TRBJ2-2, with 8 positions matching TRBD1. The CDR3 has 15 residues. V trimming: 3 bases; J trimming: 2 bases; junction bases outside the gene matches: 2. The germline V gene encodes CDR1 SGHAT and CDR2 FQNNGV. CDR3 in amino acids: CASSLGQANTGELFF. CDR3 sequence (DNA): TGTGCCAGCAGCTTGGGACAGGCTAACACCGGGGAGCTGTTTTTT.

This chain connects TRBV13 to TRBJ2-1, with D perhaps matching TRBD2 (6 bases). CDR1 PRHDT and CDR2 FYEKMQ come from the germline V gene (reference sequence). Deletions cut 2 bases from V and 5 bases from J, with 10 bases between. There are 14 residues in the CDR3. CDR3 DNA sequence: TGTGCCAGCAGCTTAAGCCGGAGGGACAATGAGCAGTTCTTC. Residues: CASSLSRRDNEQFF.

This chain uses TRBV1 with TRBJ2-1; the table's D gene call, TRBD1, was not cross checked with the DNA. TRBV1 is a pseudogene. The CDR3 length is 15 residues. CDR3 sequence reads: CTSSQPGTGDNEQFF. Here the CDR3 DNA reads TGCACCAGCAGCCAACCCGGGACAGGGGACAATGAGCAGTTCTTC.

This clone came up a few times. The chain employs TRBV10-1 and TRBJ2-2, with 14 bases lining up with TRBD2. The CDR3 spans 17 residues. Per the germline V gene, CDR1 is WNHNN and CDR2 is SYGVQD (reference sequence). V trimming: 4 bases; J trimming: 0 bases; junction bases outside the gene matches: 1. Here the CDR3 reads CASSGLAGGSNTGELFF. CDR3 DNA: TGCGCCAGCAGTGGACTAGCGGGAGGGTCGAACACCGGGGAGCTGTTTTTT.